This T cell receptor beta chain was recovered during a study of response to subunit inactivated influenza vaccine (dated by TCRdb to the late 2010s). For context, the study as a whole: Deep quantitative profiling of the T cell receptor repertoire was used in the study to follow responses to a trivalent subunit inactivated influenza vaccine.

The library was built by means of RT-PCR. Sequencer: Illumina HiSeq 2500. The public sequencing data were trimmed at Q25 with fastp and processed into clonotypes with MiXCR by TCRdb, which kept only in-frame beta chains. Entries that share a CDR3 protein sequence are merged under the most common genes and DNA. The sample table shows 550,000 to 800,000 distinct CDR3 sequences, and around 14% are seen once. The ten top clones hold 5.5% to 7% of the sample. This clonotype showed up just a few times. Its binding antigen is unknown. No clone much larger than this one lies a single base away; base qualities are absent. The CDR3 covers 17 residues, taking in both the cysteine and the phenylalanine. Only the CDR3 part of the read is kept: 51 bases, read in frame from the first base. CDR1 MNHNS and CDR2 SASEGT are derived from the germline V gene. After removal of 6 bases from V and 7 bases from J, the junction retains 13 bases not matched to a gene.

The study at large found these results: According to the authors, only a limited number of new T cells may be recruited by each seasonal influenza vaccination.

This TCR derives from a man between 45 and 60 years old who received an inactivated influenza vaccine. Donor details come from another sample of the same person, matched by shared clones. The rearrangement combines TRBV6-1 with TRBJ2-2, with TRBD2 matching 11 junction bases. Sequenced material: PBMCs from blood, taken 14 to 15 days before vaccination. The encoded CDR3 is CASRPLAGGPKDGELFF. In nucleotide form, the sequence is TGTGCCAGCAGGCCCCTAGCGGGAGGCCCAAAGGACGGGGAGCTGTTTTTT.